The T cell receptor beta chain under discussion was sequenced for a study of CD8+ T cells in alopecia areata. Study-level information: Tofacitinib lasted 6 to 18 months, then 6 months off drug. General observations from the study: Across lesional scalp, and particularly alopecia totalis/universalis, clonality surpassed that of normal scalp. Normal skin contains resident alphabeta T cells, and these are also sequenced in scalp samples.

Extracted from the samples, RNA was reverse transcribed into cDNA to serve as the sequencing template. The data were produced by immunoSEQ multiplex PCR, yet TCRdb's version contains in-frame clones alone and is incomplete. The sample records more than 100,000 clones, about 57% being singletons. There are a few counts of this clone. Its antigen remains unknown. Alopecia areata patients provided lesional scalp punch biopsies and peripheral blood, both collected for the study. Losses at the gene ends were 4 bases for V and 4 bases for J; bases not matched to a gene: 9. Germline CDR1 is SGHRS and CDR2 is YFSETQ. This CDR3 spans 17 amino acids.

The material sequenced was CD4+ T cells sorted from blood, taken at week 0. This receptor was taken from a human donor with alopecia areata. The J gene is TRBJ2-1, the V gene TRBV5-1; the match to TRBD2 covers 12 bases. The CDR3 is CASSTETSGRFYNEQFF. The CDR3 region has the DNA TGCGCCAGCAGCACGGAGACTAGCGGGAGATTTTACAATGAGCAGTTCTTC.